These 31 T cell receptor beta chains were sequenced from one sample in a study of cytomegalovirus exposure and HLA in healthy donors. PCR used 60 Vbeta primers and 13 Jbeta primers. The table came from immunoSEQ multiplex PCR; TCRdb's copy has only in-frame clones and leaves some out. The top ten hold around 7.2% of the sample, which has some 130,000 clones, around four fifths seen once. Sequencing used PBMCs. Receptors were obtained from a male donor in good health and CMV-seronegative.

The chain links TRBV9 to TRBJ2-5, with 9 nucleotides matching TRBD1. Gene TRBJ2-7 matches the end of the DNA better, so the J call may be wrong. CDR1 and CDR2 (germline): SGDLS, YYNGEE. The CDR3 is 16 residues long. CDR3 sequence (DNA): TGTGCCAGCAGCGTAGATCCGGGACAGGGCTCCTACGAGCAGTACTTC. It specifies CASSVDPGQGSYEQYF.

The rearrangement uses TRBV28 and TRBJ1-2; D is undetermined. Per germline, CDR1 MDHEN and CDR2 SYDVKM. The CDR3 runs to 13 residues. Trimming removed 3 bases at V and 7 bases at J, with 12 bases between. The CDR3 spells CASSLTRMGGYTF. The CDR3 bases are TGTGCCAGCAGTTTGACCAGGATGGGTGGCTACACCTTC.

The chain is built from TRBV27 and TRBJ1-1, with D possibly being TRBD1 (5 bases). CDR1 MNHEY and CDR2 SMNVEV come from the germline V gene (reference sequence). This CDR3 has 14 residues. Trimming cost V 6 bases and J 5 bases, with 16 bases left between them. The CDR3 protein is CASSQGGAGTEAFF. The CDR3, as DNA: TGTGCCAGCAGCCAAGGAGGGGCGGGTACTGAAGCTTTCTTT.

The chain carries TRBV10-3 and TRBJ2-3, with 10 positions matching TRBD1. The CDR3 runs to 15 residues. Trimming took 6 bases from V and 3 from J; bases not matched to a gene: 6. Germline CDR1 and CDR2: ENHRY and SYGVKD. The CDR3 DNA reads as TGTGCCATCAGCGACGTGGGACAGGGGACAGATACGCAGTATTTT. Translation gives CAISDVGQGTDTQYF.

V and J are TRBV7-2 and TRBJ1-6; D possibly corresponds to TRBD1 (6 bases). This CDR3 is built from 15 residues. Trimming took 5 bases from V and 6 from J, leaving 14 bases between them. Germline V gene sequence: CDR1 SGHTA, CDR2 FQGNSA. CDR3 bases: TGTGCCAGCAGCGAACAGGGCTTTCCTAATTCACCCCTCCACTTT. This encodes CASSEQGFPNSPLHF.

This clone was counted a few times. V and J are TRBV19 and TRBJ2-1; the match to TRBD2 covers 12 bases. The CDR3 consists of 17 residues. The germline CDR1 and CDR2 sequences are LNHDA and SQIVND (reference sequence). The J segment lost 7 bases and the V segment lost 2 bases, leaving 9 bases of the junction unmatched. The CDR3 DNA reads as TGTGCCAGTAGTATATCCCGACTAGCGGGAGTTCATAATGAGCAGTTCTTC. Residues: CASSISRLAGVHNEQFF. Drawing the rest from reference TRBV19 and TRBJ2-1, the complete variable domain is DGGITQSPKYLFRKEGQNVTLSCEQNLNHDAMYWYRQDPGQGLRLIYYSQIVNDFQKGDIAEGYSVSREKKESFPLTVTSAQKNPTAFYLCASSISRLAGVHNEQFFGPGTRLTVL.

The chain is built from TRBV30 and TRBJ2-3; 7 bases are shared with TRBD2. Losses at the gene ends were 0 bases for V and 4 bases for J; bases not matched to a gene: 10. The CDR3 consists of 16 residues. Per the germline V gene, CDR1 is GTSNPN and CDR2 is SVGIG (reference sequence). The CDR3 spells CAWSVASGTFADTQYF. CDR3 sequence (DNA): TGTGCCTGGAGTGTAGCCAGCGGGACTTTCGCAGATACGCAGTATTTT. The variable domain in full, completed from reference TRBV30 and TRBJ2-3, reads SQTIHQWPATLVQPVGSPLSLECTVEGTSNPNLYWYRQAAGRGLQLLFYSVGIGQISSEVPQNLSASRPQDRQFILSSKKLLLSDSGFYLCAWSVASGTFADTQYFGPGTRLTVL.

This clone has more than one count but fewer than ten. The V call is TRBV28, the J call TRBJ2-7; the match to TRBD2 covers 11 bases. In germline, CDR1 is MDHEN, CDR2 SYDVKM. This CDR3 has 15 residues. J was trimmed by 5 bases and V by 5 bases; bases with no gene match: 8. CDR3: CASSPVAGGSNEQYF. CDR3 DNA: TGTGCCAGCAGTCCCGTAGCGGGAGGGTCAAACGAGCAGTACTTC.

The chain carries TRBV15 and TRBJ2-1; D perhaps matches TRBD2 (6 bases). The germline CDR1 and CDR2 sequences are LNHNV and YYDKDF (reference sequence). Trimming pared 0 bases from V and 2 bases from J, leaving 8 bases between. The length of the CDR3 is 15 residues. The CDR3 bases are TGTGCCACCAGCAGAGATCGCGGGGCCTACAATGAGCAGTTCTTC. Amino acid sequence: CATSRDRGAYNEQFF.

V and J are TRBV2 and TRBJ2-6, with D maybe TRBD2 (5 bases). CDR3 length: 17 amino acids. Trimming removed 6 bases at V and 1 base at J, with 16 bases between. The germline CDR1 and CDR2 sequences are SNHLY and FYNNEI. CDR3 nucleotide sequence: TGTGCCAGCAGCGAAATATTGGGCGGGTCTGGGGCCAACGTCCTGACTTTC. It is translated as CASSEILGGSGANVLTF.

V is TRBV11-2 and J is TRBJ1-3; 7 positions agree with TRBD1. Looked up from germline, CDR1 is SGHAT and CDR2 is FQNNGV. The V and J ends lost 4 bases and 1 base, in that order; junction bases with no gene match: 7. The CDR3 length is 16 residues. The CDR3 nucleotides read TGTGCCAGCAGCTCCTCGACAGGGCGGTCTGGAAACACCATATATTTT. The encoded protein is CASSSSTGRSGNTIYF.

This chain joins TRBV28 and TRBJ2-1; D is uncertain. V lost 3 bases and J lost 6, with 3 bases in between. Per germline, CDR1 MDHEN and CDR2 SYDVKM. This CDR3 has 11 amino acids. CDR3 sequence: CASSFSNEQFF. The CDR3 DNA reads as TGTGCCAGCAGTTTCAGCAATGAGCAGTTCTTC. The whole variable domain, filled in from reference TRBV28 and TRBJ2-1, reads DVKVTQSSRYLVKRTGEKVFLECVQDMDHENMFWYRQDPGLGLRLIYFSYDVKMKEKGDIPEGYSVSREKKERFSLILESASTNQTSMYLCASSFSNEQFFGPGTRLTVL.

This chain connects TRBV28 to TRBJ2-3; 7 bases line up with TRBD2. J lost 2 bases, V lost 5 bases, and 7 bases had no gene match. Germline V lookup: CDR1 MDHEN, CDR2 SYDVKM. CDR3 size: 15 residues. The CDR3 is CASSAPRDYTDTQYF. In DNA form, the CDR3 reads TGTGCCAGCAGTGCCCCCCGGGACTACACAGATACGCAGTATTTT.

This chain links TRBV19 with TRBJ2-4; no clear D gene. Germline V lookup: CDR1 LNHDA, CDR2 SQIVND (reference sequence). V dropped 9 bases and J dropped 0 bases, with 12 bases sitting between them. The CDR3 extends over 14 amino acids. CDR3 DNA sequence: TGTGCCAGCCATGACTCTGTAGCCAAAAACATTCAGTACTTC. Its translation: CASHDSVAKNIQYF. Based on the CDR3 plus reference TRBV19 and TRBJ2-4, the full variable domain is DGGITQSPKYLFRKEGQNVTLSCEQNLNHDAMYWYRQDPGQGLRLIYYSQIVNDFQKGDIAEGYSVSREKKESFPLTVTSAQKNPTAFYLCASHDSVAKNIQYFGAGTRLSVL.

This chain links TRBV7-8 with TRBJ1-1; D perhaps matches TRBD1 (5 bases). CDR3 length: 15 residues. From germline, CDR1 is SGHVS and CDR2 FQNEAQ. Between the trimmed V and J ends, which lost 4 bases and 4 bases, there was a span of 16 bases. CDR3 in DNA: TGTGCCAGCAGCTCAAAGGTGGGGGGGACCACTGAAGCTTTCTTT. Translating it yields CASSSKVGGTTEAFF. Looking up the rest from reference TRBV7-8 and TRBJ1-1 gives the full variable domain: GAGVSQSPRYKVAKRGQDVALRCDPISGHVSLFWYQQALGQGPEFLTYFQNEAQLDKSGLPSDRFFAERPEGSVSTLKIQRTQQEDSAVYLCASSSKVGGTTEAFFGQGTRLTVV.

This clone was observed a single time. The genes are TRBV7-2 and TRBJ2-5, with 9 bases identical to TRBD1. Germline CDR1 and CDR2: SGHTA and FQGNSA. Trimming removed 3 bases from V and 9 bases from J; junction bases left unmatched: 8. The CDR3 runs to 14 residues. CDR3 region: CASSFKGTGKAQYF. CDR3 DNA sequence: TGTGCCAGCAGCTTCAAAGGGACAGGGAAGGCCCAGTACTTC.

The chain carries TRBV7-6 and TRBJ2-7, with a tentative D call TRBD2 (6 bases). The germline CDR1 and CDR2 sequences are SGHVS and FNYEAQ. The CDR3 length is 14 residues. Trimming took off 5 bases at V and 3 bases at J, with 14 bases between the two ends. The CDR3 DNA sequence: TGTGCCAGCAGCCCCGGGACTCTCAACTACGAGCAGTACTTC. Its protein is CASSPGTLNYEQYF. The whole variable domain, remainder taken from reference TRBV7-6 and TRBJ2-7, is GAGVSQSPRYKVTKRGQDVALRCDPISGHVSLYWYRQALGQGPEFLTYFNYEAQQDKSGLPNDRFSAERPEGSISTLTIQRTEQRDSAMYRCASSPGTLNYEQYFGPGTRLTVT.

The CDR3 protein is CASSFDPYREGNSPLHF. Written as DNA, the CDR3 is TGTGCCAGCAGTTTTGACCCATACAGGGAAGGGAATTCACCCCTCCACTTT. The chain recombines TRBV5-8 with TRBJ1-6; the D gene is possibly TRBD1 (6 bases). Per the germline V gene, CDR1 is SGHTS and CDR2 is YDEGEE. Trimming removed 5 bases from V and 7 bases from J, with 22 bases in between. This CDR3 contains 17 residues.

The J gene is TRBJ2-3, the V gene TRBV7-2, with D possibly being TRBD2 (6 bases). The CDR3 has 16 residues. The V gene lost 1 base and the J gene lost 4 bases, with 15 bases spanning the gap. Germline assignment: CDR1 SGHTA and CDR2 FQGNSA. CDR3 coding DNA: TGTGCCAGCAGCTTAGGCGGTGGGACTGGGGCAGATACGCAGTATTTT. This encodes CASSLGGGTGADTQYF.

V and J are TRBV7-2 and TRBJ2-3; 13 bases fit TRBD2. Trimming at V came to 1 base and at J to 3 bases, leaving 4 bases not matched to a gene. Looked up from germline, CDR1 is SGHTA and CDR2 is FQGNSA. The CDR3 has 17 residues. CDR3 region: CASSLGLAGGLTDTQYF. The CDR3 nucleotides are TGTGCCAGCAGCTTAGGACTAGCGGGGGGACTAACAGATACGCAGTATTTT.

This sequence joins TRBV28 and TRBJ2-1, with 8 bases that match TRBD2. V was clipped by 6 bases and J by 4 bases; unmatched bases: 8. The CDR3 sequence is 15 residues long. CDR1 MDHEN and CDR2 SYDVKM come from the germline V gene. CDR3 DNA: TGTGCCAGCAGCTTAGTAGCGGGAAATTACAATGAGCAGTTCTTC. Translated, it gives CASSLVAGNYNEQFF.

This chain connects TRBV4-3 to TRBJ2-6; D is unresolved. CDR3 size: 18 residues. The V gene lost 0 bases and the J gene lost 4 bases, with 16 bases spanning the gap. Germline assignment: CDR1 LGHNA and CDR2 YSLEER. The CDR3 here is CASSQEGSLKPGANVLTF. DNA of the CDR3: TGCGCCAGCAGCCAAGAGGGCAGTCTAAAGCCCGGGGCCAACGTCCTGACTTTC.

The chain combines TRBV5-1 with TRBJ1-1; 10 bases agree with TRBD1. J was trimmed by 4 bases and V by 8 bases; bases with no gene match: 5. The CDR3 is 13 residues long. Germline CDR1 reads SGHRS; CDR2 reads YFSETQ. This chain's CDR3 is CASMTGGGTEAFF. The CDR3 bases are TGCGCCAGTATGACAGGGGGCGGCACTGAAGCTTTCTTT. Based on the CDR3 plus reference TRBV5-1 and TRBJ1-1, the full variable domain is KAGVTQTPRYLIKTRGQQVTLSCSPISGHRSVSWYQQTPGQGLQFLFEYFSETQRNKGNFPGRFSGRQFSNSRSEMNVSTLELGDSALYLCASMTGGGTEAFFGQGTRLTVV.

A remark on this clone: A read error may account for a junction end that differs from germline. The V gene is TRBV7-3, the J gene TRBJ2-7, with 13 bases lining up with TRBD2. The CDR3 has 21 amino acids. Germline V gives CDR1 SGHTA, CDR2 FQGTGA. CDR3 loop: CVSSSDRKAGLAGSVPYEQYF. As DNA, the CDR3 is TGTGTCAGCAGCTCCGATAGGAAAGCGGGACTAGCGGGATCGGTTCCCTACGAGCAGTACTTC.

The chain links TRBV4-3 to TRBJ1-2; 9 positions agree with TRBD1. The germline gives CDR1 LGHNA, CDR2 YSLEER. Unmatched junction bases numbered 6, after V lost 6 bases and J lost 4 bases. The CDR3 is made up of 14 amino acids. DNA of the CDR3: TGCGCCAGCAGTCCCGGGACAGGGAGCTATGGCTACACCTTC. Translating it yields CASSPGTGSYGYTF.

This sequence joins TRBV7-3 and TRBJ2-7, with D possibly matching TRBD2 (6 bases). Germline CDR1 reads SGHTA; CDR2 reads FQGTGA. Trimming removed 0 bases from V and 2 bases from J, with 11 bases in between. The CDR3 covers 15 residues. The CDR3 spells CASSLTGTSTYEQYF. CDR3 nucleotides: TGTGCCAGCAGCTTAACTGGGACTTCCACCTACGAGCAGTACTTC.

This clone appeared once. The chain recombines TRBV5-8 with TRBJ2-3; 10 nucleotides match TRBD2. With V trimmed by 4 bases and J by 5 bases, 7 bases remained unmatched. The CDR3 is 15 amino acids. CDR1 SGHTS and CDR2 YDEGEE come from the germline V gene. In DNA, the CDR3 is TGTGCCAGCAGCGCCCCGGGACTAGCGAGAGATACGCAGTATTTT. This gives the protein CASSAPGLARDTQYF.

The table lists this clone with many counts. The chain combines TRBV11-1 with TRBJ1-2, with 7 bases aligning to TRBD1. The CDR3 contains 13 residues. Trimming at V came to 0 bases and at J to 6 bases, leaving 1 base not matched to a gene. The germline gives CDR1 SGHAT, CDR2 FQDESV (reference sequence). The CDR3 sequence: CASSLAGGDGYTF. Here the CDR3 DNA reads TGTGCCAGCAGCTTAGCAGGGGGCGATGGCTACACCTTC.

The rearrangement uses TRBV2 and TRBJ2-3; 10 bases match TRBD2. Germline V gives CDR1 SNHLY, CDR2 FYNNEI. With 10 bases clipped from V and 4 bases from J, the junction kept 8 bases outside the gene matches. The CDR3 is made up of 14 amino acids. The CDR3 sequence: CANKAGGLADTQYF. CDR3 sequence (DNA): TGTGCCAACAAAGCGGGGGGGCTGGCAGATACGCAGTATTTT.

V gene TRBV5-5 combines with J gene TRBJ1-3; 7 bases fit TRBD1. The CDR3 runs 15 residues. V trimming: 0 bases; J trimming: 2 bases; junction bases outside the gene matches: 2. Germline CDR1 and CDR2: SGHKS and YYEKEE (reference sequence). The chain's CDR3 is CASSLGQGTGNTIYF. As DNA, the CDR3 is TGTGCCAGCAGCTTGGGACAGGGAACTGGAAACACCATATATTTT.

The genes are TRBV5-1 and TRBJ2-7; the D gene is possibly TRBD2 (6 bases). The CDR3 covers 14 residues. The germline V and J ends were trimmed by 0 bases and 3 bases, with 10 bases remaining between them. Germline CDR1 reads SGHRS; CDR2 reads YFSETQ. CDR3 region: CASSLGLGGYEQYF. The CDR3 DNA reads as TGCGCCAGCAGCTTGGGACTAGGAGGCTACGAGCAGTACTTC.